This T cell receptor beta chain was obtained from a study of T cells in pancreatic ductal adenocarcinoma. V shed 3 bases, J shed 2 bases, and the junction held 9 bases outside the gene matches. Germline loops: CDR1 LNHDA, CDR2 SQIVND (reference sequence). This CDR3 has 16 residues. General study points: Tumor-versus-blood clonality comparisons may be biased toward lower tumor diversity. Unique clonotypes were roughly 8-fold more numerous in blood than in tumor. No significant tumor-blood clonality difference; means were about 0.12 and 0.073.

Assay used: immunoSEQ multiplex PCR; TCRdb lists only in-frame clones, some missing. The sample lists over 85,000 clones, roughly 96% occurring once. On this clone: Its target is not known.

The selected patients with pancreatic ductal adenocarcinoma had surgery but no neoadjuvant therapy. What was sequenced was PBMCs. The source of this sequence is a human donor with pancreatic ductal adenocarcinoma. J is TRBJ2-7 and V is TRBV19; 8 nucleotides line up with TRBD1. In DNA, the CDR3 is TGTGCCAGTAGTATTGGGGCGGGACAGGACCCCTACGAGCAGTACTTC. It translates to CASSIGAGQDPYEQYF.